Listed below are T cell receptor beta chains from one sample, sequenced in a study of shared clonotypes between healthy human individuals. Assay used: immunoSEQ multiplex PCR; TCRdb lists only in-frame clones, some missing. The data hold 2 million to 2.5 million clones, with 93% observed a single time. Input material: naive CD4+ T cells from PBMCs. The receptors originated from a man aged 18 to 29 in good health. Some clones in this sample may be carry-over from other donors' samples. CDR3s include the opening cysteine and the closing phenylalanine or tryptophan. Fields, in order: V gene, J gene, D gene, clone size, CDR3 protein, CDR3 DNA. The D gene is left open where the match is weak. Expanded clones get a size class; other rows say once, few or many, or leave the size out.

>TRBV4-1|TRBJ1-1|.|.
CASSQQPGGRRDTEAFF
TGCGCCAGCAGCCAACAACCGGGGGGCCGGCGGGACACTGAAGCTTTCTTT
>TRBV29-1|TRBJ1-3|.|.
CSVGDGYTPGNTIYF
TGCAGCGTTGGGGACGGATACACTCCTGGAAACACCATATATTTT
>TRBV7-2|TRBJ1-1|.|.
CASSLLRQGMNTEAFF
TGTGCCAGCAGCTTACTTAGGCAGGGTATGAACACTGAAGCTTTCTTT
>TRBV7-2|TRBJ2-7|.|.
CASSLEVQTYEQYF
TGTGCCAGCAGCTTAGAAGTTCAGACCTACGAGCAGTACTTC
>TRBV4-2|TRBJ2-2|.|.
CASSYDSFTGELFF
TGTGCCAGCAGCTACGACTCCTTCACCGGGGAGCTGTTTTTT
>TRBV28|TRBJ1-5|.|few
CASSSSYKGNQPQHF
TGTGCCAGCAGTTCCTCCTACAAGGGCAATCAGCCCCAGCATTTT
>TRBV19|TRBJ2-7|TRBD1|.
CASSIDGQGAVYEQYF
TGTGCCAGTAGTATAGATGGACAGGGGGCGGTCTACGAGCAGTACTTC
>TRBV28|TRBJ1-1|.|.
CASSFRWILNTEAFF
TGTGCCAGCAGTTTCAGATGGATATTGAACACTGAAGCTTTCTTT
>TRBV19|TRBJ2-7|.|.
CASRETPGQTYEQYF
TGTGCCAGTAGGGAGACCCCAGGGCAGACCTACGAGCAGTACTTC
>TRBV2|TRBJ1-1|.|.
CASSANRANTEAFF
TGTGCCAGCAGTGCCAACCGGGCGAACACTGAAGCTTTCTTT
>TRBV7-3|TRBJ2-7|.|.
CASSPGRGQLYEQYF
TGTGCCAGCAGCCCCGGAAGGGGACAACTCTACGAGCAGTACTTC
>TRBV5-4|TRBJ1-3|TRBD1|.
CASSFRDSGNTIYF
TGTGCCAGCAGCTTCCGGGACAGTGGAAACACCATATATTTT
>TRBV28|TRBJ1-1|TRBD1|.
CASSLPNRGTEAFF
TGTGCCAGCAGTTTACCCAACAGGGGAACTGAAGCTTTCTTT